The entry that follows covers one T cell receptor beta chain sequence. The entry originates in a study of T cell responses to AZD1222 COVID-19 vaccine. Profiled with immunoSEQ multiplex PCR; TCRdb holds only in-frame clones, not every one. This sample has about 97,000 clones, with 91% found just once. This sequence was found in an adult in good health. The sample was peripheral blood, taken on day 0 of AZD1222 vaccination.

Written as DNA, the CDR3 is TGTGCCACCAGTGGTAGTAAAGACGGGGAGCTGTTTTTT. Amino acid sequence: CATSGSKDGELFF. The chain employs TRBV24-1 and TRBJ2-2; D is unclear. The CDR3 runs 13 residues. V lost 5 bases, J lost 7 bases, and 10 bases lay in between. Germline CDR1 reads KGHDR; CDR2 reads SFDVKD.